This section outlines one TCR beta chain sequence together with its context. The data are from a study of blood T cell repertoires in COVID-19. Across the whole study: Donors in the United States, Italy and Spain gave samples during acute or convalescent COVID-19. The analysed material was cDNA or gDNA that came from T cells, B-cell-depleted T cells, or PBMCs.

Per the original methods: Reference gene primer amplification gave estimated nucleated cell counts. TCRdb's copy holds only in-frame clones and misses some; the assay was immunoSEQ multiplex PCR. V, J and clone size reflect that table, while D and trimming were determined from the DNA. The sample holds approximately 68,000 clones; about nine tenths are singletons and the top ten take approximately 7%. Trimming at V came to 3 bases and at J to 1 base, leaving 12 bases not matched to a gene. Germline V CDR1 and CDR2: SNHLY, FYNNEI. CDR3 length equals 18 residues. The TCR sequence derives from a man aged 45-65 years with active COVID-19. The sample comprised peripheral blood. The chain joins TRBV2 to TRBJ1-5, with 7 bases identical to TRBD1. CDR3 in amino acids: CASSETRQGGWSNQPQHF. CDR3 bases: TGTGCCAGCAGTGAGACGAGACAGGGAGGATGGAGCAATCAGCCCCAGCATTTT.